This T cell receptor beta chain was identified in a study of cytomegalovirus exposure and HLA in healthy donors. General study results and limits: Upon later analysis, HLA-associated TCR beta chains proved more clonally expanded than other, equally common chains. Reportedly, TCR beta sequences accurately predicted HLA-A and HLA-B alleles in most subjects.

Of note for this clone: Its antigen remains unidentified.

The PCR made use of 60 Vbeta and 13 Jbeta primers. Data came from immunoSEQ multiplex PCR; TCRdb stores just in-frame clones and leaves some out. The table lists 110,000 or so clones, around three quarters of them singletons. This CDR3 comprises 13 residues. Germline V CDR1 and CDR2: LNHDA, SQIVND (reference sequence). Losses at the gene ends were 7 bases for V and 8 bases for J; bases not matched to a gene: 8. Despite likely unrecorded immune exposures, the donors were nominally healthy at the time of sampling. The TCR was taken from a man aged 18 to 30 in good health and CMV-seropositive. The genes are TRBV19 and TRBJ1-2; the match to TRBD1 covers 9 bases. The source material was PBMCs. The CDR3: CASIGDRVGGYTF. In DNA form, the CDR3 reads TGTGCCAGTATCGGGGACAGGGTCGGCGGCTACACCTTC.